These T cell receptor beta chains were read from a single sample in a study of shared clonotypes between healthy human individuals. Profiling relied on immunoSEQ multiplex PCR, and the TCRdb table lists in-frame clones only, not all of them. The sample lists about 690,000 clones, 90% occurring once. The sequenced material came from memory CD8+ T cells from PBMCs. Receptors were obtained from a man aged 18-30 years in good health. Some clones in this sample may be carry-over from other donors' samples. Both conserved end residues are part of each CDR3. Fields, in order: J gene, D gene, clone size, V gene, CDR3 protein, CDR3 DNA. The D gene is left open where the match is weak. Clone size is given for some rows only: seen once, a few or many times, or a class if the clone is expanded.

J: TRBJ2-1; D: NA; size: NA; V: TRBV7-7; CDR3: CASSLLQGNEQFF; DNA: TGTGCCAGCAGCTTACTACAGGGCAATGAGCAGTTCTTC
J: TRBJ1-1; D: NA; size: NA; V: TRBV7-8; CDR3: CASSIIGQNTEAFF; DNA: TGTGCCAGCAGCATAATTGGACAGAACACTGAAGCTTTCTTT
J: TRBJ2-4; D: TRBD1; size: once; V: TRBV9; CDR3: CASSVEGASKNIQYF; DNA: TGTGCCAGCAGCGTAGAGGGGGCATCCAAAAACATTCAGTACTTC
J: TRBJ1-1; D: NA; size: NA; V: TRBV19; CDR3: CASTQGNTEAFF; DNA: TGTGCCAGTACCCAGGGTAACACTGAAGCTTTCTTT
J: TRBJ2-7; D: NA; size: NA; V: TRBV19; CDR3: CASSIQGSYEQYF; DNA: TGTGCCAGTAGTATACAGGGGAGCTACGAGCAGTACTTC
J: TRBJ1-3; D: NA; size: NA; V: TRBV9; CDR3: CASSPRTSRRNTIYF; DNA: TGTGCCAGCAGCCCCCGGACCAGTCGTAGAAACACCATATATTTT
J: TRBJ2-5; D: TRBD1; size: NA; V: TRBV7-9; CDR3: CASTGDRRTGETQYF; DNA: TGTGCCAGCACCGGGGACAGGCGGACGGGGGAGACCCAGTACTTC
J: TRBJ1-2; D: NA; size: NA; V: TRBV7-9; CDR3: CASSLVTGNGYTF; DNA: TGTGCCAGCAGCTTAGTTACAGGGAATGGCTACACCTTC
J: TRBJ2-5; D: TRBD2; size: NA; V: TRBV27; CDR3: CASRGLGQETQYF; DNA: TGTGCCAGTCGGGGACTAGGCCAAGAGACCCAGTACTTC
J: TRBJ2-1; D: NA; size: NA; V: TRBV7-9; CDR3: CASSPILVFF; DNA: TGTGCCAGCAGTCCCATTTTGGTGTTCTTC
J: TRBJ1-2; D: NA; size: NA; V: TRBV20-1; CDR3: CSASPGYGYTF; DNA: TGCAGTGCTAGCCCCGGATATGGCTACACCTTC
J: TRBJ1-1; D: NA; size: NA; V: TRBV11-2; CDR3: CASSFGNTEAFF; DNA: TGTGCCAGCAGCTTTGGGAACACTGAAGCTTTCTTT
J: TRBJ2-1; D: TRBD1; size: NA; V: TRBV7-9; CDR3: CASSLIGTGSNEQFF; DNA: TGTGCCAGCAGCTTAATCGGGACAGGGTCCAATGAGCAGTTCTTC
J: TRBJ2-7; D: NA; size: NA; V: TRBV21-1; CDR3: CASSNFPIGTFYEQYF; DNA: TGTGCCAGCAGCAACTTTCCAATCGGCACTTTCTACGAGCAGTACTTC
J: TRBJ1-3; D: NA; size: NA; V: TRBV9; CDR3: CASSVAGGSSGNTIYF; DNA: TGTGCCAGCAGCGTAGCCGGGGGCAGCTCTGGAAACACCATATATTTT
J: TRBJ2-2; D: NA; size: NA; V: TRBV21-1; CDR3: CASSKAGAGNTGELFF; DNA: TGTGCCAGCAGCAAAGCAGGGGCTGGGAACACCGGGGAGCTGTTTTTT
J: TRBJ2-1; D: NA; size: NA; V: TRBV9; CDR3: CASSAPGTELYNEQFF; DNA: TGTGCCAGCAGCGCGCCAGGGACCGAGCTCTACAATGAGCAGTTCTTC
J: TRBJ2-2; D: NA; size: NA; V: TRBV10-3; CDR3: CAISESENLDTGELFF; DNA: TGTGCCATCAGTGAGTCAGAGAACCTCGACACCGGGGAGCTGTTTTTT
J: TRBJ1-2; D: TRBD1; size: NA; V: TRBV4-2; CDR3: CASSLTTPTGNYGYTF; DNA: TGTGCCAGCAGCCTGACGACGCCGACAGGGAACTATGGCTACACCTTC
J: TRBJ2-1; D: NA; size: NA; V: TRBV27; CDR3: CASSFLRDGIDEQFF; DNA: TGTGCCAGCAGTTTCCTGCGGGATGGTATCGATGAGCAGTTCTTC
J: TRBJ1-2; D: NA; size: NA; V: TRBV9; CDR3: CASSEAGVSYGYTF; DNA: TGTGCCAGCAGCGAGGCGGGAGTAAGCTATGGCTACACCTTC
J: TRBJ2-3; D: NA; size: NA; V: TRBV6-9; CDR3: CASSYSTGSDTQYF; DNA: TGTGCCAGCAGTTACTCGACTGGGTCAGATACGCAGTATTTT
J: TRBJ1-1; D: NA; size: NA; V: TRBV6-5; CDR3: CASSYRTANTEAFF; DNA: TGTGCCAGCAGTTACCGGACAGCGAACACTGAAGCTTTCTTT
J: TRBJ1-4; D: NA; size: NA; V: TRBV15; CDR3: CATSREATAVANEKLFF; DNA: TGTGCCACCAGCAGGGAGGCAACTGCGGTAGCTAATGAAAAACTGTTTTTT
J: TRBJ2-7; D: TRBD1; size: NA; V: TRBV5-6; CDR3: CASSFGQEYEQYF; DNA: TGTGCCAGCAGCTTTGGACAGGAATACGAGCAGTACTTC
J: TRBJ2-3; D: NA; size: once; V: TRBV28; CDR3: CATRRGGSSTDTQYF; DNA: TGTGCCACCCGGAGGGGGGGCTCTAGCACAGATACGCAGTATTTT
J: TRBJ2-1; D: TRBD2; size: NA; V: TRBV2; CDR3: CASRRAGVGYNEQFF; DNA: TGTGCCAGCAGGAGAGCGGGAGTGGGCTACAATGAGCAGTTCTTC
J: TRBJ2-1; D: NA; size: NA; V: TRBV27; CDR3: CASSSTPGLSYNEQFF; DNA: TGTGCCAGCAGTTCAACTCCGGGACTTTCCTACAATGAGCAGTTCTTC